This is a list of T cell receptor beta chains from one sample in a study of graft-versus-host responses after intestinal transplantation. These receptors lack a known antigen. The assay was immunoSEQ multiplex PCR, and TCRdb's table has in-frame clones only and misses some. The table lists 80,000 to 100,000 clones, around nine tenths of them singletons. The sample was unstimulated CD4+ T cells sorted from spleen or lymph node cells, taken before intestinal transplant. The receptors derive from a human donor who received an intestinal transplant. Each CDR3 is given with its conserved first and last residue. Each record gives: D gene, J gene, V gene, clone size, CDR3 protein, CDR3 DNA. The D gene is left open where the match is weak. The listing skips clone size in some rows; elsewhere it reads once, few, many or a size class.

D: .; J: TRBJ1-2; V: TRBV7-9; size: .; CDR3: CASSLVTNYGYTF; DNA: TGTGCCAGCAGCTTAGTCACTAACTATGGCTACACCTTC
D: TRBD2; J: TRBJ2-7; V: TRBV6-1; size: once; CDR3: CASSDGRGRAYEQYF; DNA: TGTGCCAGCAGTGATGGTCGAGGGAGGGCCTACGAGCAGTACTTC
D: .; J: TRBJ2-7; V: TRBV30; size: .; CDR3: CAWSVGGYEQYF; DNA: TGTGCCTGGAGTGTAGGCGGTTACGAGCAGTACTTC
D: .; J: TRBJ1-1; V: TRBV10-3; size: .; CDR3: CAIRRNGGEAFF; DNA: TGTGCCATCAGGAGGAACGGCGGCGAAGCTTTCTTT
D: .; J: TRBJ1-2; V: TRBV6-6; size: .; CDR3: CASSYGVDWEKTF; DNA: TGTGCCAGCAGTTACGGGGTGGACTGGGAGAAGACCTTC
D: TRBD1; J: TRBJ1-4; V: TRBV4-1; size: .; CDR3: CASRWTGRNEKLFF; DNA: TGCGCCAGCAGATGGACAGGGAGGAATGAAAAACTGTTTTTT
D: .; J: TRBJ2-5; V: TRBV4-1; size: .; CDR3: CASSQGQGYETQYF; DNA: TGCGCCAGCAGCCAAGGGCAGGGATATGAGACCCAGTACTTC
D: .; J: TRBJ1-6; V: TRBV11-2; size: .; CDR3: CASSLATGTSPLHF; DNA: TGTGCCAGCAGCTTAGCGACAGGTACTTCACCCCTCCACTTT
D: TRBD2; J: TRBJ2-1; V: TRBV5-4; size: .; CDR3: CASRPGTSEMNEQFF; DNA: TGTGCCAGCAGACCCGGGACTAGCGAGATGAATGAGCAGTTCTTC
D: TRBD2; J: TRBJ2-5; V: TRBV9; size: .; CDR3: CASSLGLAGVETQYF; DNA: TGTGCCAGCAGCCTCGGACTAGCGGGAGTGGAGACCCAGTACTTC
D: .; J: TRBJ2-7; V: TRBV15; size: .; CDR3: CATSRDLRRPLSYEQYF; DNA: TGTGCCACCAGCAGAGATCTCCGGAGGCCACTCTCCTACGAGCAGTACTTC
D: .; J: TRBJ1-5; V: TRBV2; size: .; CDR3: CASSAAGLDQPQHF; DNA: TGTGCCAGCAGTGCCGCGGGGTTGGACCAGCCCCAGCATTTT
D: .; J: TRBJ2-1; V: TRBV5-4; size: .; CDR3: CASSHSRADEQFF; DNA: TGTGCCAGCAGCCACTCCAGGGCGGATGAGCAGTTCTTC
D: TRBD1; J: TRBJ2-2; V: TRBV7-6; size: .; CDR3: CASSPLIRQGAMAGELFF; DNA: TGTGCCAGCAGCCCCTTAATCAGACAGGGGGCAATGGCCGGGGAGCTGTTTTTT
D: TRBD1; J: TRBJ1-2; V: TRBV28; size: .; CDR3: CASSHGQGAHGYTF; DNA: TGTGCCAGCAGCCATGGGCAGGGGGCGCATGGCTACACCTTC
D: .; J: TRBJ2-7; V: TRBV28; size: .; CDR3: CAARQQAYEQYF; DNA: TGTGCCGCCCGCCAGCAGGCGTACGAGCAGTACTTC
D: TRBD1; J: TRBJ1-3; V: TRBV5-6; size: .; CDR3: CASSLGGTRSGNTIYF; DNA: TGTGCCAGCAGCTTAGGGGGCACACGATCTGGAAACACCATATATTTT